These 2 T cell receptor beta chains share one sample of origin, sequenced in a study of T cells in Graves' hyperthyroidism and ophthalmopathy. RNA transcripts provided the source from which TCR beta CDR3 regions were amplified. The HTBI primer set drove a first-round RT-PCR of the TCR CDR3. Each CDR3 protein is one row after TCRdb ran MiXCR on the multiplex PCR reads. The table lists some 200,000 distinct CDR3 sequences, about 15% of them singletons. Sample: blood. The receptors shown here come from a woman between 45 and 65 years old with Graves' hyperthyroidism.

The chain combines TRBV5-6 with TRBJ2-4; tentative D call: TRBD1 (6 bases). V lost 6 bases and J 5 bases, leaving 15 bases between the germline ends. This CDR3 is built from 14 residues. Germline CDR1 SGHDT, CDR2 YYEEEE. CDR3 DNA: TGTGCCAGCACCTTAGGGGGTATCCAAAACATTCAGTACTTC. Encoded protein: CASTLGGIQNIQYF. The complete variable domain, with remaining parts taken from reference TRBV5-6 and TRBJ2-4, reads DAGVTQSPTHLIKTRGQQVTLRCSPKSGHDTVSWYQQALGQGPQFIFQYYEEEERQRGNFPDRFSGHQFPNYSSELNVNALLLGDSALYLCASTLGGIQNIQYFGAGTRLSVL.

Many counts were recorded for this clonotype. The chain couples TRBV3-1 to TRBJ1-1; perhaps TRBD1 as D (5 bases). Germline-derived CDR1 and CDR2 are LGHDT and YNNKEL (reference sequence). The CDR3 consists of 14 residues. The ends were cut back, 2 bases at V and 10 bases at J, with 17 bases in the middle. CDR3 in amino acids: CASSQSRGYDPAFF. The CDR3 coding sequence is TGTGCCAGCAGCCAATCAAGGGGCTACGACCCAGCTTTCTTT.